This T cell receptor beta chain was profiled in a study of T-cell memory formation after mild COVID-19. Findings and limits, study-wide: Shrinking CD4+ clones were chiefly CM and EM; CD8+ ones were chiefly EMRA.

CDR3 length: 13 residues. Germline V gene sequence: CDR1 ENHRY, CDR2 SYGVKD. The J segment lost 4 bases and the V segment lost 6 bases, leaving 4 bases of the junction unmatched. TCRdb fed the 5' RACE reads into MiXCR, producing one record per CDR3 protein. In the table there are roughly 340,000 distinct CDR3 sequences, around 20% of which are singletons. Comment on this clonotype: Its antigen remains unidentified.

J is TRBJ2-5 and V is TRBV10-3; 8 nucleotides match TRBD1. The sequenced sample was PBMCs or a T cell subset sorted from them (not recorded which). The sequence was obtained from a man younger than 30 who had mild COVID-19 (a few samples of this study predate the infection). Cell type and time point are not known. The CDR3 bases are TGTGCCATCAGAGGGACAGGAGGAGAGACCCAGTACTTC. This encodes CAIRGTGGETQYF.